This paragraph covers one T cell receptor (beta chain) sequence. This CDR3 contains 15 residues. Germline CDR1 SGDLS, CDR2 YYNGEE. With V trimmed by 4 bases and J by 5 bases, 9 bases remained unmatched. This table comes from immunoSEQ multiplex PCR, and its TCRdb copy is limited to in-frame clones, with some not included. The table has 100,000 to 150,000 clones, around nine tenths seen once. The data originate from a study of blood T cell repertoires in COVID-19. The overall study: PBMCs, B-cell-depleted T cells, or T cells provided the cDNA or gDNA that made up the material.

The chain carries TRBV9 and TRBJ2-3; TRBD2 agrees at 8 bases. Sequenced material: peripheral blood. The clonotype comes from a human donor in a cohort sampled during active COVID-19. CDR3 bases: TGTGCCAGCAGCACCAGCGGGGGCGGGAGAGATACGCAGTATTTT. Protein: CASSTSGGGRDTQYF. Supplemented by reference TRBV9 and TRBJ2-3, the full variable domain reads DSGVTQTPKHLITATGQRVTLRCSPRSGDLSVYWYQQSLDQGLQFLIQYYNGEERAKGNILERFSAQQFPDLHSELNLSSLELGDSALYFCASSTSGGGRDTQYFGPGTRLTVL.